This T cell receptor (beta chain) was obtained from a study of lymphopenia after photon versus proton radiotherapy. The trim removed 1 base at V and 0 bases at J, leaving 9 bases unmatched. The CDR3 spans 18 residues. From germline, CDR1 is LNHNV and CDR2 YYDKDF (reference sequence). Clones were sequenced by immunoSEQ multiplex PCR, and TCRdb holds only the in-frame ones, with some missing. The sample includes about 65,000 clones, over 80% of them seen just once. The clonotype comes from a man of 80 years or more with esophageal cancer. Sequencing was performed on peripheral blood, taken from a patient treated with proton-based radiotherapy. The V gene is TRBV15, the J gene TRBJ2-3; TRBD2 agrees at 8 bases. CDR3 coding DNA: TGTGCCACCAGCAGAGTGATAGGGGCTAGCGGGAGCACAGATACGCAGTATTTT. It codes for CATSRVIGASGSTDTQYF.